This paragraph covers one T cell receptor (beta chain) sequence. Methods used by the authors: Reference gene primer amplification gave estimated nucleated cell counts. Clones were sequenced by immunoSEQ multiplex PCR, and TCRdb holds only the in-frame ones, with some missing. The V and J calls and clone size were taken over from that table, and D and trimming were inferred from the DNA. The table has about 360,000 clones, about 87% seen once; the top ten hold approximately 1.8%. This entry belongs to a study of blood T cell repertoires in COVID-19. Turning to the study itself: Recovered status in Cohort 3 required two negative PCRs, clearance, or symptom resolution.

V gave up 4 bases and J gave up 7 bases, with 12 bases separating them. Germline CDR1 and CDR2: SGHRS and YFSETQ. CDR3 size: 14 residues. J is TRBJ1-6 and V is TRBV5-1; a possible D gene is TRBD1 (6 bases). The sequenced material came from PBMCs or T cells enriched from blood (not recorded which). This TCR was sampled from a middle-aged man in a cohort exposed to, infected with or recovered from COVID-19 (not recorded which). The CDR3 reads CASSPGGRNSPLHF. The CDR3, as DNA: TGCGCCAGCAGCCCGGGGGGGCGAAATTCACCCCTCCACTTT.